These 20 T cell receptor beta chains were sequenced from one sample in a study of T cell repertoires in cytomegalovirus infection. No antigen has been assigned to these receptors. One entry per CDR3 protein results from TCRdb running MiXCR on the reads. The sample yields about 110,000 distinct CDR3 sequences, around 31% seen once. The sample was CD8+ T cells from cultured PBMCs, taken from culture after CMV antigen stimulation. These receptors came from a human donor in good health (CMV status not recorded). Some clones in this sample may be carry-over from other donors' samples.

About this clonotype: This may be a read error: a much more frequent sequence differs by one nucleotide. The chain joins TRBV27 to TRBJ2-3; 9 bases are a match to TRBD2. V shed 6 bases and J 1 base; nucleotides not matched to a gene: 2. The CDR3 is 14 residues long. Germline CDR1 and CDR2: MNHEY and SMNVEV (reference sequence). The CDR3 region has the DNA TGTGCCAGCAGGTGGACTAGCGGCACAGATACGCAGTATTTT. Translated, it gives CASRWTSGTDTQYF.

As for this clonotype: At one boundary the junction diverges from the germline segment, which might be a read error. The V gene is TRBV6-5, the J gene TRBJ1-2, with 10 nucleotides matching TRBD1. Germline V gene data show CDR1 as MNHEY and CDR2 as SVGAGI. The CDR3 has 20 residues. The CDR3 reads CVSSGTGARGIPGDPYGYTF. The CDR3 DNA reads as TGTGTCAGCAGCGGGACAGGGGCTAGGGGGATCCCTGGGGATCCCTATGGCTACACCTTC.

This rearrangement joins TRBV5-6 to TRBJ1-2; 9 positions match TRBD1. V shed 0 bases and J 5 bases; nucleotides not matched to a gene: 5. The CDR3 is 15 amino acids. In germline, CDR1 is SGHDT, CDR2 YYEEEE. The CDR3 DNA sequence: TGTGCCAGCAGCTTGGAGACAGGGGGGGCGTATGGCTACACCTTC. Translating gives CASSLETGGAYGYTF.

In its sample, this clonotype was seen a few times. J is TRBJ2-1 and V is TRBV28; TRBD2 matches at 7 bases. The CDR3 runs to 15 residues. V gave up 2 bases and J gave up 6 bases; unmatched junction bases: 7. The germline CDR1 and CDR2 sequences are MDHEN and SYDVKM. The CDR3 sequence: CASSLAGEWSNEQFF. The CDR3 DNA is TGTGCCAGCAGTTTAGCGGGGGAGTGGTCCAATGAGCAGTTCTTC.

At least ten counts were recorded for this clonotype. The rearrangement joins TRBV7-8 to TRBJ2-1, with 7 bases aligning to TRBD1. Germline V gene data show CDR1 as SGHVS and CDR2 as FQNEAQ. The CDR3 loop spans 18 amino acids. V dropped 3 bases and J dropped 0; count of bases not matched to a gene: 11. The CDR3: CASSFPPTGESSYNEQFF. The CDR3 nucleotides read TGTGCCAGCAGCTTTCCACCTACAGGGGAGAGCTCCTACAATGAGCAGTTCTTC.

This clonotype was detected a few times. The chain links TRBV7-9 to TRBJ1-2; 10 nucleotides align to TRBD1. The trim removed 5 bases at V and 7 bases at J, leaving 10 bases unmatched. CDR1 SEHNR and CDR2 FQNEAQ come from the germline V gene (reference sequence). This CDR3 has 15 amino acids. CDR3 protein: CASSLPPGQGTGYTF. The CDR3 nucleotides read TGTGCCAGCAGCCTACCCCCGGGACAGGGGACTGGCTACACCTTC.

This clonotype has a count of ten or more. The chain combines TRBV12-3 or TRBV12-4 with TRBJ2-1; D may correspond to TRBD1 or TRBD2 (5 bases each). V lost 5 bases, J lost 4 bases, and 12 bases lay in between. This CDR3 has 14 amino acids. The CDR3 DNA sequence: TGTGCCAGCAGTCCCGGGACGGGATACAATGAGCAGTTCTTC. It translates to CASSPGTGYNEQFF.

The chain's CDR3 is CASSIGGPTNEQFF. The CDR3 DNA reads as TGTGCCAGTAGTATAGGGGGGCCGACTAATGAGCAGTTCTTC. This sequence joins TRBV19 and TRBJ2-1, with TRBD1 as a possible D gene (6 bases). Trimming removed 1 base from V and 7 bases from J, with 11 bases in between. Germline V gene sequence: CDR1 LNHDA, CDR2 SQIVND (reference sequence). The CDR3 spans 14 residues.

In this sample, this clonotype turned up many times. The chain is built from TRBV7-2 and TRBJ1-1, with a weak D call TRBD1 (5 bases). Germline CDR1 is SGHTA and CDR2 is FQGNSA. CDR3 length: 16 amino acids. V was trimmed by 1 base and J by 3 bases, leaving 15 bases between them. The CDR3 sequence: CASSLGWGGVDTEAFF. CDR3 nucleotide sequence: TGTGCCAGCAGCTTAGGCTGGGGAGGGGTGGACACTGAAGCTTTCTTT. The full variable domain, completed using reference TRBV7-2 and TRBJ1-1, is GAGVSQSPSNKVTEKGKDVELRCDPISGHTALYWYRQSLGQGLEFLIYFQGNSAPDKSGLPSDRFSAERTGGSVSTLTIQRTQQEDSAVYLCASSLGWGGVDTEAFFGQGTRLTVV.

The J gene is TRBJ2-1, the V gene TRBV11-2, with no clear D. From germline, CDR1 is SGHAT and CDR2 FQNNGV. V gave up 0 bases and J gave up 6 bases, with 9 bases separating them. CDR3 length: 14 residues. The CDR3 protein is CASSLERVGNEQFF. Here the CDR3 DNA reads TGTGCCAGCAGCTTAGAAAGGGTAGGCAATGAGCAGTTCTTC.

This chain uses TRBV27 with TRBJ1-5, with D tentatively TRBD1 (6 bases). V was shortened by 3 bases and J by 7 bases, with 7 bases between the two germline ends. This CDR3 region has 12 residues. The germline V gene encodes CDR1 MNHEY and CDR2 SMNVEV (reference sequence). The CDR3 here is CASSFQGQPQHF. The CDR3 DNA reads TGTGCCAGCAGTTTTCAGGGGCAGCCCCAGCATTTT.

Here the CDR3 reads CACNSRDRGLETQYF. CDR3 DNA sequence: TGTGCCTGTAACTCCCGGGACAGGGGGCTTGAGACCCAGTACTTC. This sequence joins TRBV2 and TRBJ2-5; TRBD1 matches at 12 bases. Germline V gene data show CDR1 as SNHLY and CDR2 as FYNNEI. CDR3 length: 15 amino acids. V shed 11 bases and J 5 bases; nucleotides not matched to a gene: 12. The variable domain in full, with the rest retrieved from reference TRBV2 and TRBJ2-5, is EPEVTQTPSHQVTQMGQEVILRCVPISNHLYFYWYRQILGQKVEFLVSFYNNEISEKSEIFDDQFSVERPDGSNFTLKIRSTKLEDSAMYFCACNSRDRGLETQYFGPGTRLLVL.

The V and J genes are TRBV20-1 and TRBJ1-2; D not resolved. Trimming removed 5 bases from V and 8 bases from J, with 6 bases in between. The CDR3 contains 9 residues. Germline loops: CDR1 DFQATT, CDR2 SNEGSKA (reference sequence). The CDR3: CSAYRGYTF. Written as DNA, the CDR3 is TGCAGTGCTTATAGAGGCTACACCTTC.

This clonotype showed up just a few times. CDR3 nucleotide sequence: TGTGCCAGCAGTTTAGCGCTTTCAGGGAATGGCTACACCTTC. Translation gives CASSLALSGNGYTF. V usage is TRBV12-3 or TRBV12-4 and J usage is TRBJ1-2; TRBD1 is a possible D gene (5 bases). The CDR3 sequence is 14 residues long. V lost 0 bases, J lost 6 bases, and 11 bases lay in between.

This clonotype was detected only a few times. V usage is TRBV2 and J usage is TRBJ2-7, with D unresolved. CDR3 size: 13 residues. V was shortened by 8 bases and J by 2 bases, with 13 bases between the two germline ends. Per the germline V gene, CDR1 is SNHLY and CDR2 is FYNNEI. The CDR3, as DNA: TGTGCCAGCCTACAGCGTACAACCTACGAGCAGTACTTC. Translation gives CASLQRTTYEQYF.

This clonotype was detected ten times or more. V usage is TRBV7-2 and J usage is TRBJ1-5, with 9 positions matching TRBD1. Trimming took 5 bases from V and 11 from J; bases not matched to a gene: 13. This CDR3 has 15 residues. Looked up from germline, CDR1 is SGHTA and CDR2 is FQGNSA. The CDR3 reads CASSPKGTGLFAQHF. The CDR3 DNA reads as TGTGCCAGCAGCCCAAAGGGGACAGGGTTATTTGCCCAGCATTTT. The variable domain in full, with the rest retrieved from reference TRBV7-2 and TRBJ1-5, is GAGVSQSPSNKVTEKGKDVELRCDPISGHTALYWYRQSLGQGLEFLIYFQGNSAPDKSGLPSDRFSAERTGGSVSTLTIQRTQQEDSAVYLCASSPKGTGLFAQHFGDGTRLSIL.

J is TRBJ2-1 and V is TRBV20-1, with 16 bases matching TRBD2. CDR1 and CDR2 (germline): DFQATT, SNEGSKA (reference sequence). V shed 1 base, J shed 9 bases, and the junction held 18 bases outside the gene matches. The CDR3 length is 20 residues. The CDR3 nucleotides are TGCAGTGCTAGAGGACTTACCGGGACTAGCGGGGGGGGGGTGGCGGGTGAGCAGTTCTTC. The encoded protein is CSARGLTGTSGGGVAGEQFF.

The V call is TRBV2, the J call TRBJ2-7, with unresolved D. This CDR3 has 13 amino acids. The V end was cut by 4 bases, the J end by 0 bases, with 7 bases between. Germline loops: CDR1 SNHLY, CDR2 FYNNEI. For the CDR3, the DNA is TGTGCCAGCAGTGGGGGTTTCTCCTACGAGCAGTACTTC. Translation gives CASSGGFSYEQYF.

As for this clonotype: The germline gene is not matched at one end of the junction; a read error may be the cause. The chain couples TRBV12-5 to TRBJ1-1; no clear D. CDR3 length: 14 amino acids. The germline CDR1 and CDR2 sequences are LGHNT and FRNRAP. The CDR3, as DNA: TGTGCTAGTGGTTTGACAGAGCTGAACACTGGAGCTTTCTTT. Translated: CASGLTELNTGAFF.

J is TRBJ1-6 and V is TRBV12-3 or TRBV12-4; tentative D call: TRBD1 (6 bases). Trimming pared 8 bases from V and 7 bases from J, leaving 9 bases between. The CDR3 has 12 residues. This CDR3 reads CASQGLNSPLHF. The CDR3 nucleotides are TGTGCCAGCCAGGGGCTGAATTCACCCCTCCACTTT.